Given below is one TCR beta chain in context. Its cognate antigen is unknown. TCRdb passed the 5' RACE reads through MiXCR, listing each CDR3 protein once. The sample has 500,000 to 550,000 distinct CDR3 sequences; more than 9.5% are singletons. The data stem from a study of CD8 T cells in ankylosing spondylitis. Study-wide findings and caveats: The study identified a TCR beta motif of roughly eight highly homologous variants that appeared characteristic of ankylosing spondylitis blood. Existing reports had already noted some motif variants in reactive arthritis synovial fluid and blood.

Germline-derived CDR1 and CDR2 are SGHAT and FQNNGV. Trimming took off 3 bases at V and 5 bases at J, with 17 bases between the two ends. This CDR3 contains 15 residues. The clonotype comes from a male donor with ankylosing spondylitis. This chain connects TRBV11-2 to TRBJ2-7, with a possible D match to TRBD2 (6 bases). Sequenced sample: blood, either unsorted or a sorted T cell fraction (not recorded which). The CDR3 nucleotides are TGTGCCAGCAGCTTTCCCATGGAGGGAGGCGACGAGCAGTACTTC. Its translation: CASSFPMEGGDEQYF.